Below are 25 T cell receptor beta chains sequenced from a single sample in a study of blood T cell repertoires in COVID-19. The method was immunoSEQ multiplex PCR; TCRdb's version includes in-frame clones alone and lacks a portion of them. The table has roughly 250,000 clones, around 90% seen once. Source material: peripheral blood. Receptors originate from a woman aged 40-49 years with acute or convalescent COVID-19.

The rearrangement uses TRBV19 and TRBJ1-4, with 11 bases that match TRBD1. The germline CDR1 and CDR2 sequences are LNHDA and SQIVND (reference sequence). V shed 9 bases, J shed 8 bases, and the junction held 11 bases outside the gene matches. The CDR3 spans 15 residues. The CDR3 sequence: CASKTGGTGGEKLFF. In nucleotides, the CDR3 is TGTGCCAGCAAAACAGGCGGGACAGGGGGGGAAAAACTGTTTTTT.

This chain connects TRBV6-6 to TRBJ1-5, with unresolved D. V lost 2 bases to trimming and J lost 1 base, with 12 bases between them. Germline V lookup: CDR1 MNHNY, CDR2 SVGAGI (reference sequence). The CDR3 has 16 residues. DNA for the CDR3: TGTGCCAGCAGTTACGGCGCCCAGGCCAGCAATCAGCCCCAGCATTTT. Protein: CASSYGAQASNQPQHF.

This sequence joins TRBV6-6 and TRBJ2-3; TRBD1 matches 7 bases. J was trimmed by 6 bases and V by 6 bases; bases with no gene match: 9. The CDR3 has 14 residues. Germline-derived CDR1 and CDR2 are MNHNY and SVGAGI (reference sequence). The CDR3 bases are TGTGCCAGCAGCCCCAGTCCCAGGGGGGATACGCAGTATTTT. Translated, it gives CASSPSPRGDTQYF.

The V and J genes are TRBV4-1 and TRBJ1-3; 10 nucleotides match TRBD1. The CDR3 runs to 18 residues. Germline assignment: CDR1 MGHRA and CDR2 YSYEKL. The trim removed 3 bases at V and 0 bases at J, leaving 8 bases unmatched. The CDR3 reads CASSHTPGQGYSGNTIYF. The CDR3 region has the DNA TGCGCCAGCAGCCATACCCCGGGACAGGGGTACTCTGGAAACACCATATATTTT.

The chain uses TRBV12-3 or TRBV12-4 and TRBJ1-2; D might be TRBD1 (5 bases). This CDR3 contains 13 residues. Deletions cut 4 bases from V and 4 bases from J, with 10 bases between. The CDR3 protein is CASSWGESYGYTF. For the CDR3, the DNA is TGTGCCAGCAGTTGGGGGGAATCCTATGGCTACACCTTC.

The chain recombines TRBV18 with TRBJ2-3, with a weak D call TRBD2 (6 bases). The CDR3 is 16 amino acids. CDR1 KGHSH and CDR2 LQKENI come from the germline V gene. The V end lost 3 bases, the J end lost 0 bases, and 13 bases lay between the germline ends. CDR3 protein: CASSPTGTSSTDTQYF. CDR3 bases: TGTGCCAGCTCACCCACCGGGACTTCTAGCACAGATACGCAGTATTTT.

The chain employs TRBV15 and TRBJ2-2; D may be TRBD1 (5 bases). Trimming pared 5 bases from V and 4 bases from J, leaving 11 bases between. Germline V gene lookup returns CDR1 LNHNV and CDR2 YYDKDF (reference sequence). The CDR3 runs 14 residues. CDR3 amino acids: CATSWGGVTGELFF. The CDR3 nucleotides read TGTGCCACCAGCTGGGGCGGAGTCACCGGGGAGCTGTTTTTT. Full variable domain (remainder filled in from reference TRBV15 and TRBJ2-2): DAMVIQNPRYQVTQFGKPVTLSCSQTLNHNVMYWYQQKSSQAPKLLFHYYDKDFNNEADTPDNFQSRRPNTSFCFLDIRSPGLGDTAMYLCATSWGGVTGELFFGEGSRLTVL.

The V and J genes are TRBV11-2 and TRBJ1-6, with TRBD1 as a possible D gene (6 bases). Germline V CDR1 and CDR2: SGHAT, FQNNGV. The CDR3 totals 17 residues. V was cut by 1 base and J by 2 bases, with 12 bases left in between. This CDR3 reads CASSLVTTGPYNSPLHF. The CDR3 DNA reads as TGTGCCAGCAGCTTAGTTACTACAGGGCCCTATAATTCACCCCTCCACTTT.

J is TRBJ1-5 and V is TRBV4-1, with D uncertain. Trimming pared 1 base from V and 0 bases from J, leaving 7 bases between. The CDR3 runs 15 residues. Germline V gene lookup returns CDR1 MGHRA and CDR2 YSYEKL. The DNA for the CDR3 is TGCGCCAGCAGCCAAGCCGGTAATAGCAATCAGCCCCAGCATTTT. Translating gives CASSQAGNSNQPQHF.

The chain uses TRBV4-2 and TRBJ2-4; D ambiguous. Trimming pared 0 bases from V and 1 base from J, leaving 7 bases between. This CDR3 has 15 amino acids. The germline gives CDR1 LGHNA, CDR2 YNFKEQ. CDR3 bases: TGTGCCAGCAGCCAAGATCCTACCGCCAAAAACATTCAGTACTTC. This gives the protein CASSQDPTAKNIQYF.

CDR3 in amino acids: CASSMRGGNYGYTF. The CDR3, as DNA: TGTGCCAGTAGTATGCGTGGGGGCAACTATGGCTACACCTTC. This chain uses TRBV19 with TRBJ1-2; possible D gene TRBD1, 6 bases. The CDR3 runs 14 residues. V lost 3 bases to trimming and J lost 2 bases, with 10 bases between them. Per germline, CDR1 LNHDA and CDR2 SQIVND (reference sequence).

V is TRBV11-2 and J is TRBJ1-6; tentatively, D is TRBD1 (6 bases). This CDR3 contains 17 residues. V lost 3 bases and J lost 9, with 21 bases in between. Looked up from germline, CDR1 is SGHAT and CDR2 is FQNNGV. The CDR3 nucleotides are TGTGCCAGCAGCTTTCGGCCCGGGGGGCGCCCGGGTTCACCCCTCCACTTT. It yields the protein CASSFRPGGRPGSPLHF.

The J gene is TRBJ1-1, the V gene TRBV19; D remains unclear. The CDR3 totals 15 residues. Germline assignment: CDR1 LNHDA and CDR2 SQIVND (reference sequence). V lost 2 bases and J lost 0, with 10 bases in between. The DNA for the CDR3 is TGTGCCAGTAGTATATCAGGATCCATGAACACTGAAGCTTTCTTT. The encoded protein is CASSISGSMNTEAFF.

The rearrangement uses TRBV18 and TRBJ2-2; 7 bases match TRBD1. The CDR3 extends over 17 amino acids. The germline V gene encodes CDR1 KGHSH and CDR2 LQKENI. Trimming removed 3 bases from V and 2 bases from J; junction bases left unmatched: 9. In DNA, the CDR3 is TGTGCCAGCTCACCGCGGTACAGGGACAGAAACACCGGGGAGCTGTTTTTT. Protein product: CASSPRYRDRNTGELFF.

This chain links TRBV7-9 with TRBJ1-5, with a tentative D call TRBD1 (5 bases). This CDR3 is built from 13 residues. Germline V gene sequence: CDR1 SEHNR, CDR2 FQNEAQ (reference sequence). V was shortened by 5 bases and J by 6 bases, with 11 bases between the two germline ends. In DNA form, the CDR3 reads TGTGCCAGCAGCCCGGACGGGGGTCAGCCCCAGCATTTT. Translated: CASSPDGGQPQHF.

V and J are TRBV5-1 and TRBJ2-5; 8 nucleotides agree with TRBD2. Trimming at V came to 3 bases and at J to 4 bases, leaving 11 bases not matched to a gene. Germline assignment: CDR1 SGHRS and CDR2 YFSETQ. The CDR3 contains 16 residues. CDR3 nucleotide sequence: TGCGCCAGCAGCTCCTCCCCTTCTAGCGGGCTAGAGACCCAGTACTTC. It codes for CASSSSPSSGLETQYF. Full variable domain (missing parts from reference TRBV5-1 and TRBJ2-5): KAGVTQTPRYLIKTRGQQVTLSCSPISGHRSVSWYQQTPGQGLQFLFEYFSETQRNKGNFPGRFSGRQFSNSRSEMNVSTLELGDSALYLCASSSSPSSGLETQYFGPGTRLLVL.

As to this clone: The sample holds other DNA sequences that translate to the same CDR3. The chain uses TRBV4-1 and TRBJ2-2; TRBD1 aligns across 8 bases. Germline V gene lookup returns CDR1 MGHRA and CDR2 YSYEKL. The CDR3 has 15 residues. J gave up 6 bases and V 0 bases, and 3 bases lay outside the gene matches. The DNA for the CDR3 is TGCGCCAGCAGCCAAGACAGGGGGCTTGCCGGGGAGCTGTTTTTT. It is translated as CASSQDRGLAGELFF.

This clone was seen only once. This rearrangement joins TRBV6-2 or TRBV6-3 to TRBJ1-6; D unclear. This CDR3 region has 13 residues. Trimming removed 3 bases from V and 6 bases from J, with 6 bases in between. CDR1 and CDR2 from the germline V gene are MNHEY and SVGEGT. Written as DNA, the CDR3 is TGTGCCAGCAGTTATTCGGGTAATTCACCCCTCCACTTT. It yields the protein CASSYSGNSPLHF.

V gene TRBV7-9 combines with J gene TRBJ2-1; tentative D call: TRBD1 (6 bases). The CDR3 is 15 residues long. The V and J ends lost 5 bases and 1 base respectively, with 12 bases between them. Germline V gene lookup returns CDR1 SEHNR and CDR2 FQNEAQ (reference sequence). The CDR3 bases are TGTGCCAGCAGCCGGGGACAAATTTCCTACAATGAGCAGTTCTTC. This sequence encodes CASSRGQISYNEQFF.

This chain links TRBV18 with TRBJ2-2, with D perhaps matching TRBD1 (6 bases). The CDR3 length is 16 residues. CDR1 KGHSH and CDR2 LQKENI come from the germline V gene. Trimming cost V 1 base and J 2 bases, with 11 bases left between them. CDR3 region: CASSPRGPQNTGELFF. The CDR3 DNA reads as TGTGCCAGCTCACCACGGGGGCCCCAAAACACCGGGGAGCTGTTTTTT.

J is TRBJ1-5 and V is TRBV7-8, with 9 nucleotides matching TRBD1. Trimming at V came to 4 bases and at J to 2 bases, leaving 6 bases not matched to a gene. There are 16 residues in the CDR3. Germline V lookup: CDR1 SGHVS, CDR2 FQNEAQ. This CDR3 reads CASSSTWDRGNQPQHF. The CDR3 coding sequence is TGTGCCAGCAGCTCTACCTGGGACAGGGGCAATCAGCCCCAGCATTTT.

Many counts were recorded for this clone. The chain combines TRBV7-9 with TRBJ2-2; 7 bases are a match to TRBD1. The CDR3 runs to 14 residues. Germline V gives CDR1 SEHNR, CDR2 FQNEAQ (reference sequence). V was pared by 5 bases and J by 1 base, with 1 base of the junction left unmatched. The CDR3 protein is CASSRQGNTGELFF. Written as DNA, the CDR3 is TGTGCCAGCAGCCGACAGGGGAACACCGGGGAGCTGTTTTTT.

The CDR3 DNA reads TGTGCCAGTAGTCGGAGACAGGAGTTGAACACTGAAGCTTTCTTT. It specifies CASSRRQELNTEAFF. The genes are TRBV19 and TRBJ1-1, with D possibly TRBD1 on 6 matching bases. With 5 bases removed from V and 0 bases from J, the gap between germline ends came to 13 bases. From germline, CDR1 is LNHDA and CDR2 SQIVND (reference sequence). CDR3 size: 15 residues.

CDR3 in amino acids: CASSASRGDTQYF. CDR3 nucleotides: TGTGCCAGCAGCGCGAGCAGGGGAGATACGCAGTATTTT. V gene TRBV5-4 combines with J gene TRBJ2-3, with a tentative D call TRBD1 (6 bases). The CDR3 is 13 amino acids. V lost 4 bases and J 5 bases, leaving 11 bases between the germline ends. CDR1 SGHNT and CDR2 YYREEE come from the germline V gene (reference sequence).

Only one count was recorded for this clone. The V call is TRBV30, the J call TRBJ1-1; the match to TRBD1 covers 9 bases. This CDR3 is built from 12 residues. The V gene's germline CDR1 is GTSNPN and CDR2 SVGIG (reference sequence). Trimming removed 8 bases from V and 6 bases from J; junction bases left unmatched: 7. DNA for the CDR3: TGTGCCGGGGACAGGGAGGAGGCTGAAGCTTTCTTT. Encoded protein: CAGDREEAEAFF. Based on the CDR3 plus reference TRBV30 and TRBJ1-1, the full variable domain is SQTIHQWPATLVQPVGSPLSLECTVEGTSNPNLYWYRQAAGRGLQLLFYSVGIGQISSEVPQNLSASRPQDRQFILSSKKLLLSDSGFYLCAGDREEAEAFFGQGTRLTVV.